These 11 T cell receptor beta chains were all obtained from the same sample, sequenced in a study of immune evolution from preneoplasia to lung adenocarcinoma. The protocol was immunoSEQ multiplex PCR, while the TCRdb copy is restricted to in-frame clones and leaves out a portion. This sample has 20,000 to 25,000 clones, with 70% to 85% found just once. The source material was FFPE invasive lung adenocarcinoma tissue. These receptors came from a person in their sixties or seventies with lung adenocarcinoma.

The sample holds a few counts of this clone. One end of the junction varies from germline; a read error may be responsible. The chain combines TRBV18 with TRBJ2-7; 10 nucleotides line up with TRBD1. Germline CDR1 and CDR2: KGHSH and LQKENI. The CDR3 length is 12 residues. Here the CDR3 reads CASSPDRGRMNF. CDR3 in DNA: TGTGCCAGCTCACCCGACAGGGGGCGAATGAACTTC.

The chain combines TRBV10-3 with TRBJ2-1; 10 bases line up with TRBD2. This CDR3 comprises 13 residues. V lost 9 bases to trimming and J lost 4 bases; unmatched junction nucleotides: 3. Germline V gene lookup returns CDR1 ENHRY and CDR2 SYGVKD. In DNA, the CDR3 is TGTGCCATTTGGACTAGCGGATACAATGAGCAGTTCTTC. This translates into CAIWTSGYNEQFF.

CDR3 residues: CASRADPNSNEQFF. Here the CDR3 DNA reads TGTGCCAGCAGGGCGGACCCCAACTCCAATGAGCAGTTCTTC. V is TRBV7-9 and J is TRBJ2-1, with no clear D. The V end lost 6 bases, the J end lost 6 bases, and 15 bases lay between the germline ends. The CDR3 loop spans 14 amino acids. CDR1 is SEHNR, CDR2 FQNEAQ, per germline (reference sequence).

The chain recombines TRBV9 with TRBJ1-3; tentative D call: TRBD1 (6 bases). The CDR3 has 13 amino acids. Germline V gene lookup returns CDR1 SGDLS and CDR2 YYNGEE. Trimming took off 4 bases at V and 8 bases at J, with 13 bases between the two ends. This chain's CDR3 is CASSTRTEDTIYF. Written as DNA, the CDR3 is TGTGCCAGCAGCACAAGGACAGAGGACACCATATATTTT.

V is TRBV9 and J is TRBJ2-2; no clear D gene. The CDR3 runs 15 residues. CDR1 and CDR2 (germline): SGDLS, YYNGEE. Trimming removed 1 base from V and 6 bases from J, with 13 bases in between. CDR3 sequence: CASSVSSGRSGELFF. The CDR3 nucleotides read TGTGCCAGCAGCGTAAGCTCCGGGCGGTCCGGGGAGCTGTTTTTT. The full variable domain, completed using reference TRBV9 and TRBJ2-2, is DSGVTQTPKHLITATGQRVTLRCSPRSGDLSVYWYQQSLDQGLQFLIQYYNGEERAKGNILERFSAQQFPDLHSELNLSSLELGDSALYFCASSVSSGRSGELFFGEGSRLTVL.

The chain is built from TRBV5-6 and TRBJ2-2; 9 bases agree with TRBD1. V was clipped by 3 bases and J by 6 bases; unmatched bases: 6. Germline CDR1 reads SGHDT; CDR2 reads YYEEEE. This CDR3 has 15 amino acids. Here the CDR3 reads CASSSPGQGAGELFF. As DNA, the CDR3 is TGTGCCAGCAGCTCTCCGGGACAGGGTGCCGGGGAGCTGTTTTTT.

The chain couples TRBV6-1 to TRBJ1-1, with 7 bases lining up with TRBD1. V lost 6 bases and J lost 0; bases outside the gene matches: 4. The CDR3 length is 14 residues. CDR1 is MNHNS, CDR2 SASEGT, per germline. CDR3 nucleotides: TGTGCCAGCAGCCTGGGACAGTTGAACACTGAAGCTTTCTTT. Protein sequence: CASSLGQLNTEAFF.

This clone was counted between two and nine times. The CDR3 sequence: CASSDPRGNYF. CDR3 sequence (DNA): TGTGCCAGCAGTGATCCCAGGGGTAATTACTTC. The rearrangement uses TRBV6-1 and TRBJ2-7; D might be TRBD1 (6 bases). The V and J ends lost 3 bases and 13 bases respectively, with 13 bases between them. The CDR3 loop spans 11 amino acids. Germline CDR1 MNHNS, CDR2 SASEGT.

This rearrangement joins TRBV19 to TRBJ1-1; D perhaps matches TRBD1 (6 bases). The germline V and J ends were trimmed by 4 bases and 3 bases, with 15 bases remaining between them. The germline CDR1 and CDR2 sequences are LNHDA and SQIVND (reference sequence). CDR3 length equals 15 residues. The chain's CDR3 is CASSTPIGGHTEAFF. As DNA, the CDR3 is TGTGCCAGTAGTACCCCCATCGGGGGGCACACTGAAGCTTTCTTT.

To note about this clone: The sample has other DNA sequences that encode this CDR3 too. J is TRBJ2-7 and V is TRBV27; D is unclear. V was cut by 6 bases and J by 0 bases, with 9 bases left in between. The CDR3 loop spans 13 amino acids. In germline, CDR1 is MNHEY, CDR2 SMNVEV (reference sequence). CDR3 nucleotides: TGTGCCAGCAGGCCCGGTAGCTCCTACGAGCAGTACTTC. This encodes CASRPGSSYEQYF.

This rearrangement joins TRBV5-1 to TRBJ2-3; D may be TRBD2 (6 bases). The CDR3 sequence is 17 residues long. Trimming cost V 3 bases and J 2 bases, with 19 bases left between them. Looked up from germline, CDR1 is SGHRS and CDR2 is YFSETQ. CDR3 nucleotides: TGCGCCAGCAGCTCTTACGGGGGTAGCGGTATCACAGATACGCAGTATTTT. It specifies CASSSYGGSGITDTQYF.